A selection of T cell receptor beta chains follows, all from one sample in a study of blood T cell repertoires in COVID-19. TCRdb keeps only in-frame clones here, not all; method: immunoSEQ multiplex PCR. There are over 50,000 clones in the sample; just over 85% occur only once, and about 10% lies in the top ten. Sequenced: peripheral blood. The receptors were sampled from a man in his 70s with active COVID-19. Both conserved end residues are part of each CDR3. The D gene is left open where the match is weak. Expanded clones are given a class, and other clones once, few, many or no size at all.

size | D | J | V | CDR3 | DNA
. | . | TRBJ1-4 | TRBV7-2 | CASSRTVNDEKLFF | TGTGCCAGCAGCAGGACAGTTAATGATGAAAAACTGTTTTTT
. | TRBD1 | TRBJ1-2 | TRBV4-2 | CASSQDPQGVGYGYTF | TGTGCCAGCAGCCAGGACCCACAGGGGGTAGGCTATGGCTACACCTTC
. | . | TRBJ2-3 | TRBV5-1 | CASSLGVGADTQYF | TGCGCCAGCAGCTTGGGGGTGGGCGCAGATACGCAGTATTTT
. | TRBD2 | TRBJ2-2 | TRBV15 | CATSRSGTSVGGELFF | TGTGCCACCAGCAGATCCGGGACTAGCGTAGGCGGGGAGCTGTTTTTT
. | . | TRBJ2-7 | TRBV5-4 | CASSRGGGGASSYEQYF | TGTGCCAGCAGCCGTGGCGGAGGAGGGGCGAGCTCCTACGAGCAGTACTTC
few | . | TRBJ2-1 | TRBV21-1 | CARVPRGRPPNEQFF | TGTGCCAGGGTACCACGCGGGCGACCCCCCAATGAGCAGTTCTTC
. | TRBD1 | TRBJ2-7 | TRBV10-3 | CAISGGQGLYEQYF | TGTGCCATCAGTGGGGGACAGGGCCTCTACGAGCAGTACTTC
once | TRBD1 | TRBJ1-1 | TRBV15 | CATSRDQLTGAGAFF | TGTGCCACCAGCAGAGATCAGTTAACAGGGGCCGGAGCTTTCTTT
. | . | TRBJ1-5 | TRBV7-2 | CASSRAGDSNQPQHF | TGTGCCAGCAGCCGGGCGGGGGATAGCAATCAGCCCCAGCATTTT
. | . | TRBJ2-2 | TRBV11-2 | CASSLDGGNTGELFF | TGTGCCAGCAGCTTAGACGGCGGGAACACCGGGGAGCTGTTTTTT
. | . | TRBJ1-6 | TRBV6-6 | CASKSSNRAGSPLHF | TGTGCCAGCAAGTCTTCGAACAGGGCGGGTTCACCCCTCCACTTT
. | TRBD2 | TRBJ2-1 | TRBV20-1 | CSASRLSGGANEQFF | TGCAGTGCTAGTAGGTTGTCCGGGGGGGCCAACGAGCAGTTCTTC
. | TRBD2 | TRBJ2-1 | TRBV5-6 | CASSLGERGASYNEQFF | TGTGCCAGCAGCTTGGGTGAGCGGGGGGCCTCCTACAATGAGCAGTTCTTC
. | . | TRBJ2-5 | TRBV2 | CASSEVRGETQYF | TGTGCCAGCAGTGAAGTTAGGGGAGAGACCCAGTACTTC
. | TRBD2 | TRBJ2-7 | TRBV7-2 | CASSSRLRAGGTYEQYF | TGTGCCAGCAGCTCCAGACTTCGAGCGGGGGGAACCTACGAGCAGTACTTC
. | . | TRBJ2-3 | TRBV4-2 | CASSQDMAAGLPTQYF | TGTGCCAGCAGCCAAGATATGGCCGCGGGGCTCCCTACGCAGTATTTT
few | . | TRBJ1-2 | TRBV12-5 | CASGLGTAAYGYTF | TGTGCTAGTGGTTTGGGGACAGCAGCCTATGGCTACACCTTC
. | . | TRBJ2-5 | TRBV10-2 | CATLAEVNQETQYF | TGCGCCACCCTGGCAGAGGTGAACCAAGAGACCCAGTACTTC
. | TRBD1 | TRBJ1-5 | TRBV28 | CASCWGTGYKPQHF | TGTGCCAGCTGTTGGGGGACAGGTTATAAGCCCCAGCATTTT
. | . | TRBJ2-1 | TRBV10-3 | CAISEEGGAWEQFF | TGTGCCATCAGTGAAGAGGGGGGGGCCTGGGAGCAGTTCTTC
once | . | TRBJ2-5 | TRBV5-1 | CASSSQGETQYF | TGCGCCAGCAGCTCCCAGGGGGAGACCCAGTACTTC
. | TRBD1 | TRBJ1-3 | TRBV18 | CASSPLHQGTVSGNTIYF | TGTGCCAGCTCACCGCTCCACCAAGGGACAGTCTCTGGAAACACCATATATTTT
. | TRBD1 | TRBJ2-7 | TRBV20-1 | CSASPTGVHEQYF | TGCAGTGCTAGTCCGACAGGGGTCCACGAGCAGTACTTC
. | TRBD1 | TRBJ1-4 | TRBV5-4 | CASSAGTAPGEKLFF | TGTGCCAGCAGCGCTGGGACAGCCCCGGGGGAAAAACTGTTTTTT
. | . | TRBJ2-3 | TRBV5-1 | CASSLELVADTQYF | TGCGCCAGCAGCTTGGAATTAGTGGCAGATACGCAGTATTTT
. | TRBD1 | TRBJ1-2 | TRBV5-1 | CASSAGTVHGYTF | TGCGCCAGCAGCGCAGGGACAGTGCATGGCTACACCTTC
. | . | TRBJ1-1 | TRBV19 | CASSITTDTEAFF | TGTGCCAGTAGTATAACGACTGACACTGAAGCTTTCTTT
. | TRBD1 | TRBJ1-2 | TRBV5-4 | CASRVQGAYNYGYTF | TGTGCCAGCAGGGTACAGGGGGCTTATAACTATGGCTACACCTTC
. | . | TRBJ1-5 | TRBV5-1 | CASSFGGSDQPQHF | TGCGCCAGCAGCTTCGGAGGGTCCGATCAGCCCCAGCATTTT
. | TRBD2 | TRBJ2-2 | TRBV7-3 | CASVAGPDTGELFF | TGTGCCAGCGTAGCGGGGCCTGACACCGGGGAGCTGTTTTTT
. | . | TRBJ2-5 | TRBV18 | CASSPTGSEETQYF | TGTGCCAGCTCACCAACCGGGTCGGAAGAGACCCAGTACTTC
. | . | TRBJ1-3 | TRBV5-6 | CASRRGPSSGNTIYF | TGTGCCAGCAGAAGGGGCCCCAGCTCTGGAAACACCATATATTTT
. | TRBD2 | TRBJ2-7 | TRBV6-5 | CASTSGAAYEQYF | TGTGCCAGCACTAGCGGGGCCGCCTACGAGCAGTACTTC
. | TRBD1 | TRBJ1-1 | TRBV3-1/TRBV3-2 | CASSQMTGEAFF | TGTGCCAGCAGCCAAATGACAGGGGAAGCTTTCTTT
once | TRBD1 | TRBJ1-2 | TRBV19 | CASRSEQGAGVGYTF | TGTGCCAGCCGAAGTGAACAGGGGGCAGGGGTTGGCTACACCTTC
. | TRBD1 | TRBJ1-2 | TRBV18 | CASSRDREFYGYTF | TGTGCCAGCTCACGGGACAGGGAATTTTATGGCTACACCTTC
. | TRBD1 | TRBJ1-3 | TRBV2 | CASKGKQGASGNTIYF | TGTGCCAGCAAGGGGAAACAGGGGGCCTCTGGAAACACCATATATTTT
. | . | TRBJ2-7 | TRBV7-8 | CASSLDRTYEQYF | TGTGCCAGCAGCTTAGACAGGACCTACGAGCAGTACTTC
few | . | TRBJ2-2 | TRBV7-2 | CASSLIQIYTGELFF | TGTGCCAGCAGCTTAATACAGATCTACACCGGGGAGCTGTTTTTT
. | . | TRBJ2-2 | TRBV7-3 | CASSPHRLTVASNTGELFF | TGTGCCAGCAGCCCTCACCGCCTTACCGTCGCCAGTAACACCGGGGAGCTGTTTTTT
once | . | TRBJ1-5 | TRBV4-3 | CASSQGAGEPQHF | TGCGCCAGCAGCCAAGGGGCAGGGGAACCCCAGCATTTT
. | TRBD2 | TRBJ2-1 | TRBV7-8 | CASRSNGLAGGTVNEQFF | TGTGCCAGCAGGTCAAACGGACTAGCGGGGGGCACAGTCAATGAGCAGTTCTTC
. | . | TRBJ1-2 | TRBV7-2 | CASSLEAGVGYTF | TGTGCCAGCAGCTTAGAGGCAGGGGTTGGCTACACCTTC
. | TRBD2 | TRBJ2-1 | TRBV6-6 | CASSQTSGGYNEQFF | TGTGCCAGCAGCCAGACTAGCGGGGGGTATAATGAGCAGTTCTTC
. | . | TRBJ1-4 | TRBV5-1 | CASSFRGNEKLFF | TGCGCCAGCAGCTTTAGAGGGAACGAAAAACTGTTTTTT
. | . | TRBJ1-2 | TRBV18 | CASSLQERSFYGYTF | TGTGCCAGCTCACTACAGGAAAGGAGCTTCTATGGCTACACCTTC
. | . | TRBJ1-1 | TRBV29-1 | CSARQSNTEAFF | TGCAGCGCAAGACAGTCGAACACTGAAGCTTTCTTT
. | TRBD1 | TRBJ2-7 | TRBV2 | CAGSDPKGQGASSYEQYF | TGTGCCGGCAGTGACCCCAAGGGACAGGGGGCCAGCTCCTACGAGCAGTACTTC
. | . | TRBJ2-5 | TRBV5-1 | CASSLATKQETQYF | TGCGCCAGCAGCTTGGCGACAAAACAAGAGACCCAGTACTTC
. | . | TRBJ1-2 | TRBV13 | CASSYVTRRYGYTF | TGTGCCAGCAGCTACGTGACAAGGAGGTATGGCTACACCTTC
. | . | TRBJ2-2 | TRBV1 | CTSSQEGHPTDTGELFF | TGCACCAGCAGCCAAGAGGGCCACCCGACGGACACCGGGGAGCTGTTTTTT
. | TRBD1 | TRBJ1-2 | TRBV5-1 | CASSIRQGDYGYTF | TGCGCCAGCAGCATCCGACAGGGCGACTATGGCTACACCTTC
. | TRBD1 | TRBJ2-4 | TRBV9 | CASSPRTGAPPNIQYF | TGTGCCAGCAGCCCTAGGACAGGGGCACCCCCAAACATTCAGTACTTC
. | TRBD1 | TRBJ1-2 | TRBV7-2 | CASSVAGGVVHGYTF | TGTGCCAGCAGCGTAGCAGGGGGGGTAGTCCATGGCTACACCTTC
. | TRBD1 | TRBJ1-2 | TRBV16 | CASSATGLNYGYTF | TGTGCCAGCAGCGCGACAGGGTTGAACTATGGCTACACCTTC
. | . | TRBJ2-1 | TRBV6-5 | CAARDTPGQQFF | TGTGCCGCGAGGGACACCCCAGGGCAGCAGTTCTTC
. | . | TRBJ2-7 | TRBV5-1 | CASSTRTVRYEQYF | TGCGCCAGCAGCACGCGGACAGTGCGGTACGAGCAGTACTTC
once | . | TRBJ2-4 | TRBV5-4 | CASSQQLAKNIQYF | TGTGCCAGCAGCCAACAGCTAGCCAAAAACATTCAGTACTTC
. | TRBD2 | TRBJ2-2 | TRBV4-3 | CASSQFASGGNTGELFF | TGCGCCAGCAGCCAATTTGCTAGCGGGGGGAACACCGGGGAGCTGTTTTTT